One T cell receptor (beta chain) is described in this entry. The target antigen is unknown. Trimming shortened V by 5 bases and J by 5 bases, and 20 bases separated the two germline ends. The length of the CDR3 is 16 residues. CDR1 is SNHLY, CDR2 FYNNEI, per germline. This sample was taken from a study of T cell responses to AZD1222 COVID-19 vaccine. Study-wide background: Second-dose timings of about 4 or about 12 weeks were pooled.

This table comes from immunoSEQ multiplex PCR, and its TCRdb copy is limited to in-frame clones, with some not included. This table has under 200,000 clones, roughly 94% appearing once. Overall study findings and caveats: Within unmutated variant regions lay the reported targets of nearly half of spike-specific TCRs. Without day 14 samples, only post-peak T cell repertoires were studied.

The sequence was collected from an adult in good health. The chain joins TRBV2 to TRBJ2-3, with D perhaps TRBD2 (7 bases). This sample comprised peripheral blood, obtained on day 0 of AZD1222 vaccination. CDR3 loop: CASSSLGAGVGDTQYF. The CDR3 DNA is TGTGCCAGCAGTTCCCTGGGGGCGGGAGTAGGAGATACGCAGTATTTT. Full variable domain (outside the CDR3, taken from reference TRBV2 and TRBJ2-3): EPEVTQTPSHQVTQMGQEVILRCVPISNHLYFYWYRQILGQKVEFLVSFYNNEISEKSEIFDDQFSVERPDGSNFTLKIRSTKLEDSAMYFCASSSLGAGVGDTQYFGPGTRLTVL.